The T cell receptor beta chain under discussion was sequenced for a study of cytomegalovirus exposure and HLA in healthy donors. Notes on the study in general: Beyond CMV serostatus, there was no information to go on about immune exposure. Presence/absence comparisons presumed near-even sequencing depth among donors. In a later analysis, V- and J-gene trimming of beta chains associated with a DCLRE1C missense variant, replicated independently. The authors excluded some V segments, including TRBV6-2 and TRBV6-3, as indistinguishable.

In the PCR, 60 Vbeta and 13 Jbeta primers were used. The assay was immunoSEQ multiplex PCR, and TCRdb's table has in-frame clones only and misses some. The sample contains about 160,000 clones, roughly 79% of which appear only once. This CDR3 region has 16 residues. Germline assignment: CDR1 SGHAT and CDR2 FQNNGV. Points on this clone: Its antigen is not identified. The junction and the germline gene differ at one end; a read error may be behind it. Other DNA sequences from this sample encode an identical CDR3 as well.

The TCR originated in a middle-aged man in good health and CMV-seronegative. The sample comprised PBMCs. This chain joins TRBV11-2 and TRBJ2-7; TRBD1 matches at 7 bases. In DNA, the CDR3 is TGTGCCAGCAGCTTTCTTAAAGTCAGGGGGTCCTACGAGCAATACTTC. Residues: CASSFLKVRGSYEQYF. Supplemented by reference TRBV11-2 and TRBJ2-7, the full variable domain reads EAGVAQSPRYKIIEKRQSVAFWCNPISGHATLYWYQQILGQGPKLLIQFQNNGVVDDSQLPKDRFSAERLKGVDSTLKIQPAKLEDSAVYLCASSFLKVRGSYEQYFGPGTRLTVT.